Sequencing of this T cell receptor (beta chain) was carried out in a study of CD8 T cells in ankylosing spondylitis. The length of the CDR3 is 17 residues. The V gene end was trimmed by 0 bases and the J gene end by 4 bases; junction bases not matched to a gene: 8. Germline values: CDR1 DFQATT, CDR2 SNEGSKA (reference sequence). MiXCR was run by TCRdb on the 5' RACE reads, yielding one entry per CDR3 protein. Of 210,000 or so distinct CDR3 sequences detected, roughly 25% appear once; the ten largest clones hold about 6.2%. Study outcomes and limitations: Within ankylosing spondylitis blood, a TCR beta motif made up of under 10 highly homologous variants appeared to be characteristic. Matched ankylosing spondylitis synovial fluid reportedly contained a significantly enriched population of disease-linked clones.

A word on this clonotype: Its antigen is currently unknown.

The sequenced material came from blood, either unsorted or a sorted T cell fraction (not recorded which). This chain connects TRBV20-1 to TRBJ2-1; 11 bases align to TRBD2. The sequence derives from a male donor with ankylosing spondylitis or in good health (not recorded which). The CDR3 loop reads CSARDTMTSGTYNEQFF. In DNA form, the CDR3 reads TGCAGTGCTAGAGATACTATGACTAGCGGGACTTACAATGAGCAGTTCTTC.